This record covers a single TCR beta chain. The data are from a study of blood T cell repertoires in COVID-19. CDR1 is DFQATT, CDR2 SNEGSKA, per germline (reference sequence). CDR3 length: 13 amino acids. Trimming pared 3 bases from V and 0 bases from J, leaving 7 bases between. As originally analysed: Amplification from reference gene primers served as the basis for estimated nucleated cell counts. This table comes from immunoSEQ multiplex PCR, and its TCRdb copy is limited to in-frame clones, with some not included. V and J calls and clone size are those listed in that table; D and trimming were worked out from the DNA. Of around 100,000 clones in the sample, 70% to 85% were seen once.

The chain has TRBV20-1 and TRBJ2-3; D unclear. The sample taken for sequencing was peripheral blood. The receptor's source is a human donor in a cohort sampled during active COVID-19. Here the CDR3 reads CSASLPSTDTQYF. The DNA for the CDR3 is TGCAGTGCTAGTCTCCCTAGCACAGATACGCAGTATTTT.